The 2 T cell receptor beta chains presented below share a single source sample, sequenced in a study of beta chain features in type 1 diabetes. The whole isolated RNA underwent reverse transcription, so sequencing captured expressed TCRB transcripts. Assay used: immunoSEQ multiplex PCR; TCRdb lists only in-frame clones, some missing. The sample holds under 550,000 clones, approximately 10% seen once. The specimen sequenced was naive CD4+ T cells from blood. These receptors all come from a woman younger than 30 in good health.

The chain uses TRBV9 and TRBJ2-3; D is undetermined. Trimming pared 0 bases from V and 2 bases from J, leaving 10 bases between. Germline V gives CDR1 SGDLS, CDR2 YYNGEE. CDR3 length: 15 amino acids. The CDR3 DNA follows: TGTGCCAGCAGCGTAGCGTGGGGAAACACAGATACGCAGTATTTT. Translating it yields CASSVAWGNTDTQYF.

Only a few counts were recorded for this clone. This chain connects TRBV29-1 to TRBJ1-2; unclear D gene. This CDR3 has 11 amino acids. Trimming removed 4 bases from V and 4 bases from J, with 7 bases in between. Looked up from germline, CDR1 is SQVTM and CDR2 is ANQGSEA. The CDR3 coding sequence is TGCAGCGTTGGCCGAGCCTATGGCTACACCTTC. Its protein is CSVGRAYGYTF.